One and the same sample provided the 26 T cell receptor beta chains below, sequenced in a study of blood T cell repertoires in COVID-19. Data came from immunoSEQ multiplex PCR; TCRdb stores just in-frame clones and leaves some out. Seen here are 150,000 to 200,000 clones, about 86% observed once, and the top ten hold about 19%. Sequencing used peripheral blood. The receptors shown here come from an elderly woman with acute or convalescent COVID-19.

The V call is TRBV9, the J call TRBJ2-5, with TRBD1 as a possible D gene (5 bases). The V gene lost 2 bases and the J gene lost 3 bases, with 5 bases spanning the gap. CDR3 length: 12 residues. CDR1 SGDLS and CDR2 YYNGEE come from the germline V gene. CDR3 sequence reads: CASSVDKETQYF. The CDR3 DNA follows: TGTGCCAGCAGCGTGGACAAAGAGACCCAGTACTTC.

The chain links TRBV7-9 to TRBJ1-5, with 7 bases fitting TRBD1. The junction had 11 bases not matched to a gene; V was cut back by 4 bases and J by 2 bases. This CDR3 is built from 17 residues. From germline, CDR1 is SEHNR and CDR2 FQNEAQ (reference sequence). The CDR3 region is CASSSDTGTDGNQPQHF. For the CDR3, the DNA is TGTGCCAGCAGCTCCGATACCGGGACAGACGGCAATCAGCCCCAGCATTTT.

This sequence joins TRBV24-1 and TRBJ2-3, with 9 nucleotides matching TRBD1. This CDR3 comprises 15 residues. The V segment lost 3 bases and the J segment 4 bases; nucleotides outside the gene matches: 4. Looked up from germline, CDR1 is KGHDR and CDR2 is SFDVKD. As DNA, the CDR3 is TGTGCCACCAGTGATAGGGACAGGGCTCCAGATACGCAGTATTTT. Its translation: CATSDRDRAPDTQYF.

This chain links TRBV5-4 with TRBJ2-1, with D perhaps TRBD1 (6 bases). This CDR3 contains 13 residues. CDR1 is SGHNT, CDR2 YYREEE, per germline (reference sequence). V was trimmed by 1 base and J by 6 bases, leaving 8 bases between them. The CDR3 bases are TGTGCCAGCAGCTTGATAGGGGGCAATGAGCAGTTCTTC. It encodes CASSLIGGNEQFF.

The sample holds one count of this clone. CDR3 sequence: CASSTTGGPGNTIYF. CDR3 in DNA: TGTGCCAGCAGTACTACAGGGGGACCTGGAAACACCATATATTTT. J is TRBJ1-3 and V is TRBV6-5; TRBD1 agrees at 8 bases. Germline V gene lookup returns CDR1 MNHEY and CDR2 SVGAGI. The ends lost 5 bases at V and 2 bases at J; junction bases unmatched: 5. This CDR3 spans 15 amino acids.

This clone was recorded only once. The chain links TRBV19 to TRBJ1-5; the D gene is possibly TRBD1 (5 bases). Trimming took 3 bases from V and 2 from J, leaving 11 bases between them. This CDR3 region has 15 residues. Germline loops: CDR1 LNHDA, CDR2 SQIVND (reference sequence). In DNA form, the CDR3 reads TGTGCCAGTAGTATTAGACGGGGGGGCAATCAGCCCCAGCATTTT. Translating it yields CASSIRRGGNQPQHF.

The rearrangement joins TRBV18 to TRBJ2-6; 10 bases fit TRBD2. This CDR3 is 17 amino acids long. The junction had 10 bases not matched to a gene; V was cut back by 8 bases and J by 3 bases. Germline V CDR1 and CDR2: KGHSH, LQKENI. CDR3 protein: CASTVSGRAGGANVLTF. The CDR3 DNA is TGTGCCAGCACCGTAAGCGGGAGGGCCGGTGGGGCCAACGTCCTGACTTTC.

The chain recombines TRBV28 with TRBJ1-3; TRBD1 is a possible D gene (5 bases). The CDR3 runs 14 residues. Looked up from germline, CDR1 is MDHEN and CDR2 is SYDVKM. Trimming removed 9 bases at V and 0 bases at J, with 12 bases between. The CDR3 protein is CASVQESSGNTIYF. The CDR3 DNA reads as TGTGCCAGTGTACAGGAGAGCTCTGGAAACACCATATATTTT.

The chain couples TRBV18 to TRBJ2-3; 7 nucleotides align to TRBD2. With V trimmed by 3 bases and J by 1 base, 7 bases remained unmatched. Germline V gene sequence: CDR1 KGHSH, CDR2 LQKENI. The CDR3 consists of 16 residues. The CDR3 DNA reads as TGTGCCAGCTCACCCCTGTTGGGGGGGGGCACAGATACGCAGTATTTT. Protein: CASSPLLGGGTDTQYF. Variable domain in full (rest from reference TRBV18 and TRBJ2-3): NAGVMQNPRHLVRRRGQEARLRCSPMKGHSHVYWYRQLPEEGLKFMVYLQKENIIDESGMPKERFSAEFPKEGPSILRIQQVVRGDSAAYFCASSPLLGGGTDTQYFGPGTRLTVL.

The chain recombines TRBV28 with TRBJ1-5, with D hard to call. CDR3 length: 13 residues. Germline V gives CDR1 MDHEN, CDR2 SYDVKM. V was shortened by 6 bases and J by 10 bases, with 16 bases between the two germline ends. CDR3 nucleotides: TGTGCCAGCAGCCCTAAACTGATTCTTCCCCAGCATTTT. Its protein product is CASSPKLILPQHF.

CDR3 DNA: TGCAGCCTGGGGCAGCACTACACAGATACGCAGTATTTT. The encoded protein is CSLGQHYTDTQYF. This chain uses TRBV29-1 with TRBJ2-3; TRBD1 is a possible D gene (5 bases). The germline CDR1 and CDR2 sequences are SQVTM and ANQGSEA. The CDR3 runs to 13 residues. Trimming shortened V by 8 bases and J by 2 bases, and 14 bases separated the two germline ends.

Comment on this clone: The junction does not match germline at one end; this may be a read error. This rearrangement joins TRBV7-7 to TRBJ2-5, with D maybe TRBD1 (7 bases). CDR3 length: 13 residues. From germline, CDR1 is SSHAT and CDR2 FNYEAQ (reference sequence). The CDR3 DNA follows: TGTGCTAGCAGCTGGGGGGACAGAGAGACCCAGTACTTC. Its translation is CASSWGDRETQYF.

This chain joins TRBV30 and TRBJ1-1; tentative D call: TRBD1 (5 bases). CDR1 is GTSNPN, CDR2 SVGIG, per germline (reference sequence). The CDR3 totals 11 residues. In nucleotides, the CDR3 is TGTGTAATGACAGCGAACACTGAAGCTTTCTTT. Its protein is CVMTANTEAFF.

In its sample, this clone was seen a few times. V and J are TRBV6-2 or TRBV6-3 and TRBJ2-7; 9 positions match TRBD2. Germline-derived CDR1 and CDR2 are MNHEY and SVGEGT. The CDR3 contains 16 residues. Losses at the gene ends were 2 bases for V and 4 bases for J; bases not matched to a gene: 9. Here the CDR3 reads CASSYPRPSGTYEQYF. Written as DNA, the CDR3 is TGTGCCAGCAGTTACCCCCGGCCTAGCGGGACTTACGAGCAGTACTTC.

The chain recombines TRBV19 with TRBJ2-3; D perhaps matches TRBD2 (5 bases). The CDR3 has 15 amino acids. Trimming shortened V by 3 bases and J by 5 bases, and 15 bases separated the two germline ends. The germline CDR1 and CDR2 sequences are LNHDA and SQIVND (reference sequence). CDR3 DNA: TGTGCCAGTAGTATCCCCCGGAGAGGGTTAGATACGCAGTATTTT. This codes for CASSIPRRGLDTQYF.

The chain is built from TRBV29-1 and TRBJ1-5; no clear D. CDR1 and CDR2 from the germline V gene are SQVTM and ANQGSEA. The ends were cut back, 5 bases at V and 2 bases at J, with 10 bases in the middle. The CDR3 loop spans 13 amino acids. CDR3 sequence (DNA): TGCAGCGTTTCTGTGGGCGGCAATCAGCCCCAGCATTTT. This sequence encodes CSVSVGGNQPQHF.

V gene TRBV3-1 (or the pseudogene TRBV3-2) combines with J gene TRBJ2-3; perhaps TRBD2 as D (5 bases). The CDR3 has 15 residues. CDR1 LGHDT and CDR2 YNNKEL come from the germline V gene (reference sequence). Trimming shortened V by 2 bases and J by 4 bases, and 13 bases separated the two germline ends. CDR3 loop: CASSQMRAPSDTQYF. The CDR3 DNA is TGTGCCAGCAGCCAAATGCGGGCACCATCAGATACGCAGTATTTT.

The genes are TRBV7-2 and TRBJ2-7, with 7 bases matching TRBD1. This CDR3 has 16 amino acids. From germline, CDR1 is SGHTA and CDR2 FQGNSA. V was clipped by 4 bases and J by 2 bases; unmatched bases: 11. CDR3 sequence: CASSYKTGTVPYEQYF. As DNA, the CDR3 is TGTGCCAGCAGCTACAAAACCGGGACAGTCCCCTACGAGCAGTACTTC.

The V call is TRBV5-1, the J call TRBJ2-5, with 9 bases identical to TRBD2. This CDR3 has 17 residues. Germline V gene sequence: CDR1 SGHRS, CDR2 YFSETQ. V shed 1 base, J shed 1 base, and the junction held 8 bases outside the gene matches. The CDR3 nucleotides are TGCGCCAGCAGCTTGACTTTAGCGGGGGCGTCCCAAGAGACCCAGTACTTC. Encoded protein: CASSLTLAGASQETQYF. Full variable domain (rest looked up from reference TRBV5-1 and TRBJ2-5): KAGVTQTPRYLIKTRGQQVTLSCSPISGHRSVSWYQQTPGQGLQFLFEYFSETQRNKGNFPGRFSGRQFSNSRSEMNVSTLELGDSALYLCASSLTLAGASQETQYFGPGTRLLVL.

This chain links TRBV5-1 with TRBJ2-1; TRBD2 matches at 8 bases. The J segment lost 0 bases and the V segment lost 2 bases, leaving 7 bases of the junction unmatched. Germline assignment: CDR1 SGHRS and CDR2 YFSETQ. The CDR3 consists of 17 residues. The CDR3 loop is CASSFGAGGPSYNEQFF. CDR3 bases: TGCGCCAGCAGCTTCGGGGCGGGGGGACCCTCCTACAATGAGCAGTTCTTC. The full variable domain, with the rest looked up from reference TRBV5-1 and TRBJ2-1, is KAGVTQTPRYLIKTRGQQVTLSCSPISGHRSVSWYQQTPGQGLQFLFEYFSETQRNKGNFPGRFSGRQFSNSRSEMNVSTLELGDSALYLCASSFGAGGPSYNEQFFGPGTRLTVL.

J is TRBJ2-3 and V is TRBV5-6; the match to TRBD2 covers 10 bases. Germline-derived CDR1 and CDR2 are SGHDT and YYEEEE. The J segment lost 2 bases and the V segment lost 0 bases, leaving 3 bases of the junction unmatched. CDR3 size: 16 residues. This CDR3 is CASSLGLAGDTDTQYF. The CDR3 DNA reads as TGTGCCAGCAGCTTGGGTCTAGCGGGGGACACAGATACGCAGTATTTT.

The chain has TRBV30 and TRBJ2-1, with D possibly being TRBD2 (6 bases). The germline CDR1 and CDR2 sequences are GTSNPN and SVGIG (reference sequence). The V gene lost 3 bases and the J gene lost 6 bases, with 9 bases spanning the gap. CDR3 length: 12 residues. The CDR3: CAWRRGSNEQFF. The CDR3 DNA reads TGTGCCTGGAGGCGGGGTAGCAATGAGCAGTTCTTC.

This clone has only a few counts. The rearrangement links TRBV28 to TRBJ2-5; maybe TRBD1 (5 bases). CDR3 size: 14 residues. With 5 bases removed from V and 1 base from J, the gap between germline ends came to 11 bases. The germline V gene has CDR1 MDHEN and CDR2 SYDVKM. CDR3 loop: CASSTRQIQETQYF. CDR3 bases: TGTGCCAGCAGTACTCGACAGATCCAAGAGACCCAGTACTTC.

On this clone: This CDR3 is also generated by other DNA sequences in the sample. CDR3 sequence (DNA): TGTGCCAGTAGTATCCTCGGCGGGAGCAGCTACAATGAGCAGTTCTTC. As protein: CASSILGGSSYNEQFF. The chain joins TRBV19 to TRBJ2-1, with 7 nucleotides matching TRBD2. V gave up 3 bases and J gave up 3 bases; unmatched junction bases: 8. In germline, CDR1 is LNHDA, CDR2 SQIVND (reference sequence). The CDR3 extends over 16 amino acids.

The chain employs TRBV19 and TRBJ2-1; 9 positions agree with TRBD1. The length of the CDR3 is 17 residues. V was clipped by 3 bases and J by 9 bases; unmatched bases: 15. Germline assignment: CDR1 LNHDA and CDR2 SQIVND (reference sequence). Here the CDR3 reads CASSIDRGAARGGEQFF. For the CDR3, the DNA is TGTGCCAGTAGTATCGACAGGGGGGCGGCGCGAGGAGGTGAGCAGTTCTTC. The variable domain in full, with the rest retrieved from reference TRBV19 and TRBJ2-1, is DGGITQSPKYLFRKEGQNVTLSCEQNLNHDAMYWYRQDPGQGLRLIYYSQIVNDFQKGDIAEGYSVSREKKESFPLTVTSAQKNPTAFYLCASSIDRGAARGGEQFFGPGTRLTVL.

This chain joins TRBV28 and TRBJ1-6, with TRBD1 matching 9 bases. This CDR3 contains 14 residues. V dropped 5 bases and J dropped 7; count of bases not matched to a gene: 3. Germline CDR1 and CDR2: MDHEN and SYDVKM. CDR3 loop: CASSPGTGNSPLHF. The CDR3 region has the DNA TGTGCCAGCAGTCCTGGGACAGGGAATTCACCCCTCCACTTT.